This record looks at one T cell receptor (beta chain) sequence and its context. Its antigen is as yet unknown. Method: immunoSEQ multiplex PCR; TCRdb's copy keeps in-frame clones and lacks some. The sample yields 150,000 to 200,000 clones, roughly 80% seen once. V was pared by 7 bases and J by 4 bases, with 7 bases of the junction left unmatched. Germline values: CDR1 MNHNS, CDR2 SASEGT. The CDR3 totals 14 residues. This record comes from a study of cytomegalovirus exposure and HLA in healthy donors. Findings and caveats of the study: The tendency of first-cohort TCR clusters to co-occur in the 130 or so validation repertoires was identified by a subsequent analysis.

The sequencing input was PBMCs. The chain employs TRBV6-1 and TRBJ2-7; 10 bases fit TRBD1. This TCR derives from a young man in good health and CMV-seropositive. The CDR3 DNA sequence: TGTGCCAGCAAACTCGGGACAGGGGTATACGAGCAGTACTTC. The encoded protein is CASKLGTGVYEQYF.